Following are 15 T cell receptor beta chains from one sample sequenced in a study of cytomegalovirus exposure and HLA in healthy donors. The PCR ran on 60 Vbeta and 13 Jbeta primers. This table comes from immunoSEQ multiplex PCR, and its TCRdb copy is limited to in-frame clones, with some not included. The data show 170,000 or so clones, with roughly 80% seen just once and approximately 6.7% held by the top ten. Material: PBMCs. The source of these receptors is a man aged 25 to 40 in good health and CMV-seropositive.

The chain employs TRBV6-4 and TRBJ2-1; 10 bases are a match to TRBD1. The CDR3 totals 14 residues. V lost 4 bases, J lost 6 bases, and 3 bases stayed unmatched. From germline, CDR1 is MRHNA and CDR2 SNTAGT. CDR3 loop: CASSGQGAGNEQFF. The CDR3 coding sequence is TGTGCCAGCAGTGGACAGGGGGCGGGCAATGAGCAGTTCTTC.

This chain uses TRBV27 with TRBJ2-2, with 13 positions matching TRBD2. The germline V gene has CDR1 MNHEY and CDR2 SMNVEV (reference sequence). The junction had 2 bases not matched to a gene; V was cut back by 8 bases and J by 5 bases. The CDR3 is 14 residues long. CDR3 residues: CASRLAGGTGELFF. The CDR3 region has the DNA TGTGCCAGCCGACTAGCGGGAGGAACCGGGGAGCTGTTTTTT.

The V gene is TRBV7-2, the J gene TRBJ1-1; D call uncertain. V lost 1 base and J lost 11, with 8 bases in between. Per the germline V gene, CDR1 is SGHTA and CDR2 is FQGNSA. The CDR3 spans 11 residues. The CDR3 sequence is CASSLGTSAFF. Written as DNA, the CDR3 is TGTGCCAGCAGCTTAGGGACTTCGGCTTTCTTT.

This chain connects TRBV11-2 to TRBJ2-5, with a tentative D call TRBD2 (5 bases). CDR1 and CDR2 from the germline V gene are SGHAT and FQNNGV. V lost 1 base and J lost 7, with 13 bases in between. The CDR3 has 14 amino acids. The CDR3 sequence: CASSLGAPRGTQYF. CDR3 coding DNA: TGTGCCAGCAGCTTAGGTGCACCCCGGGGGACCCAGTACTTC.

The chain uses TRBV27 and TRBJ1-2; TRBD1 aligns across 9 bases. Germline CDR1 reads MNHEY; CDR2 reads SMNVEV (reference sequence). The V and J ends lost 5 bases and 5 bases, in that order; junction bases with no gene match: 15. The CDR3 has 17 residues. Here the CDR3 reads CASSPYGRQGEGYGYTF. For the CDR3, the DNA is TGTGCCAGCAGTCCCTATGGCCGACAGGGGGAGGGATATGGCTACACCTTC.

The chain combines TRBV16 with TRBJ2-1; D unclear. This CDR3 is built from 17 residues. Germline V lookup: CDR1 KGHSY, CDR2 FQNENV. The germline V and J ends were trimmed by 1 base and 3 bases, with 16 bases remaining between them. CDR3: CASSQLSRQYDYNEQFF. The CDR3 DNA reads as TGTGCCAGCAGCCAATTGTCAAGACAATATGACTACAATGAGCAGTTCTTC.

This clone occurred a few times. The rearrangement links TRBV4-3 to TRBJ1-1; D gene ambiguous. The CDR3 is 14 amino acids. Looked up from germline, CDR1 is LGHNA and CDR2 is YSLEER. The V gene lost 3 bases and the J gene lost 5 bases, with 13 bases spanning the gap. The CDR3 sequence: CASSQDPRQTEAFF. The CDR3 DNA sequence: TGCGCCAGCAGCCAGGATCCCAGGCAGACTGAAGCTTTCTTT.

The CDR3 region is CASSARKPGTYNEQFF. The CDR3 nucleotides read TGTGCCAGCAGCGCGAGGAAGCCAGGGACCTACAATGAGCAGTTCTTC. V is TRBV11-2 and J is TRBJ2-1, with D possibly TRBD1 on 5 matching bases. The V and J ends lost 5 bases and 2 bases respectively, with 16 bases between them. There are 16 residues in the CDR3. Germline V gene sequence: CDR1 SGHAT, CDR2 FQNNGV.

V and J are TRBV12-5 and TRBJ1-1; no clear D gene. V was trimmed by 0 bases and J by 3 bases, leaving 5 bases between them. Germline assignment: CDR1 LGHNT and CDR2 FRNRAP. CDR3 size: 13 residues. Here the CDR3 reads CASGLVRDTEAFF. The CDR3 nucleotides are TGTGCTAGTGGTTTGGTACGAGACACTGAAGCTTTCTTT.

This chain joins TRBV6-5 and TRBJ2-1; TRBD2 matches at 8 bases. The ends lost 3 bases at V and 10 bases at J; junction bases unmatched: 11. This CDR3 comprises 15 residues. Looked up from germline, CDR1 is MNHEY and CDR2 is SVGAGI. The CDR3 region has the DNA TGTGCCAGCAGTTATGCGGGGGGCCCCTTGGGGGAGCAGTTCTTC. Translation: CASSYAGGPLGEQFF.

V and J are TRBV5-1 and TRBJ2-3, with TRBD1 identical over 9 bases. The CDR3 length is 15 residues. The V gene's germline CDR1 is SGHRS and CDR2 YFSETQ. V was clipped by 0 bases and J by 8 bases; unmatched bases: 7. The CDR3 bases are TGCGCCAGCAGCTTGGAGGGACAGGGTACGGGTACGCAGTATTTT. This codes for CASSLEGQGTGTQYF.

This clone showed up just once. The rearrangement uses TRBV19 and TRBJ2-3; tentatively, D is TRBD1 (5 bases). The CDR3 is made up of 13 amino acids. Trimming stripped 1 base from V and 8 bases from J, with 10 bases between. Per germline, CDR1 LNHDA and CDR2 SQIVND (reference sequence). CDR3 bases: TGTGCCAGTAGTATAGGTGGGGCGGTTACGCAGTATTTT. It codes for CASSIGGAVTQYF.

This chain links TRBV7-8 with TRBJ1-6; 8 bases match TRBD1. J lost 10 bases, V lost 7 bases, and 9 bases had no gene match. CDR3 length: 14 residues. The germline CDR1 and CDR2 sequences are SGHVS and FQNEAQ. CDR3 region: CASTQPGTGSPLHF. CDR3 DNA sequence: TGTGCCAGCACCCAACCGGGGACAGGATCACCCCTCCACTTT.

The rearrangement links TRBV10-1 to TRBJ2-5, with TRBD2 matching 13 bases. The DNA matches TRBJ2-7 better at its end, which makes the J call doubtful. CDR3 length: 15 residues. Germline lookup yields CDR1 WNHNN and CDR2 SYGVQD (reference sequence). CDR3 loop: CASSHLLAGGDEQYF. In DNA, the CDR3 is TGCGCCAGCAGCCACTTACTAGCGGGAGGGGACGAGCAGTACTTC.

This clone appeared a few times. The V and J genes are TRBV7-9 and TRBJ2-7, with a possible D match to TRBD1 (5 bases). This CDR3 has 11 amino acids. With 10 bases removed from V and 2 bases from J, the gap between germline ends came to 9 bases. Germline V gives CDR1 SEHNR, CDR2 FQNEAQ (reference sequence). The CDR3 loop is CAIGQAYEQYF. CDR3 sequence (DNA): TGTGCCATCGGACAAGCCTACGAGCAGTACTTC.